These 19 T cell receptor beta chains share one sample of origin, sequenced in a study of CD8+CD57+ T cells in acquired aplastic anemia. CDR3 and TCR beta VDJ profiling relied on genomic DNA as the template. TCRdb reprocessed the reads via MiXCR and lists one record per CDR3 protein. The sample carries over 150,000 distinct CDR3 sequences, roughly three fifths recorded once. CD8+CD57+ cell expansion had been shown by flow cytometry in patients chosen for sequencing. The material sequenced was sorted CD4+, CD8+, or CD8+CD57+ T cells (not recorded which) from PBMCs. Every receptor here comes from a human donor with aplastic anemia.

This clonotype was observed once. The V gene is TRBV2, the J gene TRBJ1-1; D remains unclear. The V gene lost 5 bases and the J gene lost 1 base, with 8 bases spanning the gap. Germline CDR1 is SNHLY and CDR2 is FYNNEI. The CDR3 has 13 amino acids. This chain's CDR3 is CASSNHRNTEAFF. The CDR3 DNA reads as TGTGCCAGCAGTAACCATAGGAACACTGAAGCTTTCTTT. Filled out from reference TRBV2 and TRBJ1-1, the complete variable domain reads EPEVTQTPSHQVTQMGQEVILRCVPISNHLYFYWYRQILGQKVEFLVSFYNNEISEKSEIFDDQFSVERPDGSNFTLKIRSTKLEDSAMYFCASSNHRNTEAFFGQGTRLTVV.

This clonotype was counted ten times or more. The rearrangement uses TRBV27 and TRBJ2-7, with D maybe TRBD1 (6 bases). The CDR3 totals 14 residues. Trimming removed 3 bases from V and 4 bases from J, with 13 bases in between. The germline V gene has CDR1 MNHEY and CDR2 SMNVEV (reference sequence). CDR3 DNA: TGTGCCAGCAGTTTGGGCAGGGGAAAGTACGAGCAGTACTTC. Its translation is CASSLGRGKYEQYF.

This clonotype was recorded at least ten times. The chain is built from TRBV5-8 and TRBJ1-5; D uncertain. Germline assignment: CDR1 SGHTS and CDR2 YDEGEE. V lost 1 base, J lost 6 bases, and 17 bases lay in between. This CDR3 spans 16 amino acids. DNA of the CDR3: TGTGCCAGCAGCTTGAGAGGAGGAGGTTGGGGTCAGCCCCAGCATTTT. Protein product: CASSLRGGGWGQPQHF.

As for this clonotype: A read error may produce the germline difference seen at one junction end. The chain uses TRBV5-1 and TRBJ2-7, with a possible D match to TRBD1 (8 bases). CDR3 length: 13 amino acids. Per germline, CDR1 SGHRS and CDR2 YFSETQ. CDR3 protein: CASSGTGTYEQYF. Written as DNA, the CDR3 is TGTGCCAGCAGCGGGACAGGAACCTACGAGCAGTACTTC.

This clonotype occurred a few times. The chain links TRBV7-9 to TRBJ1-1; D possibly corresponds to TRBD1 (5 bases). Germline CDR1 reads SEHNR; CDR2 reads FQNEAQ (reference sequence). V gave up 2 bases and J gave up 1 base, with 8 bases separating them. The CDR3 runs to 14 residues. The CDR3 DNA reads as TGTGCCAGCAGCTTACACGGACAGAACACTGAAGCTTTCTTT. As protein: CASSLHGQNTEAFF.

The chain joins TRBV20-1 to TRBJ2-5; TRBD1 might be the D (6 bases). In germline, CDR1 is DFQATT, CDR2 SNEGSKA (reference sequence). V lost 3 bases, J lost 9 bases, and 20 bases lay in between. This CDR3 has 14 residues. The CDR3 bases are TGCAGTGCTAGTCAGGGGACGGGCAATCAGCCCCAGTACTTC. Protein sequence: CSASQGTGNQPQYF.

This clonotype has only one observation. A read error may explain this, as a much larger clone is one base away. This chain's CDR3 is CAGSGIADTDTQYF. DNA of the CDR3: TGTGCCGGCAGTGGAATAGCGGACACAGATACGCAGTATTTT. V and J are TRBV6-6 and TRBJ2-3, with D perhaps TRBD2 (6 bases). Per the germline V gene, CDR1 is MNHNY and CDR2 is SVGAGI (reference sequence). The CDR3 sequence is 14 residues long.

This clonotype has more than one count but fewer than ten. The chain joins TRBV20-1 to TRBJ1-2; D is possibly TRBD1 (5 bases). V lost 5 bases to trimming and J lost 4 bases, with 11 bases between them. CDR3 size: 12 residues. Germline V gives CDR1 DFQATT, CDR2 SNEGSKA (reference sequence). Written as DNA, the CDR3 is TGCAGTGCTTGGGGCAGTGGCTATGGCTACACCTTC. Protein: CSAWGSGYGYTF.

The table lists this clonotype with a count of one. The J gene is TRBJ2-7, the V gene TRBV6-5; no firm D call. Germline CDR1 MNHEY, CDR2 SVGAGI. The CDR3 has 13 residues. Trimming pared 6 bases from V and 2 bases from J, leaving 11 bases between. The CDR3 reads CASRPTLPYEQYF. CDR3 in DNA: TGTGCCAGCAGGCCGACGCTGCCCTACGAGCAGTACTTC.

V usage is TRBV4-1 and J usage is TRBJ2-5; D possibly matches TRBD1 or TRBD2 (5 bases each). This CDR3 spans 17 amino acids. V was shortened by 1 base and J by 2 bases, with 17 bases between the two germline ends. From germline, CDR1 is MGHRA and CDR2 YSYEKL. The CDR3: CASSQVKGSGRQETQYF. DNA for the CDR3: TGCGCCAGCAGCCAAGTTAAGGGGTCGGGAAGGCAAGAGACCCAGTACTTC.

The chain recombines TRBV14 with TRBJ1-1; D is ambiguous. V gave up 6 bases and J gave up 4 bases, with 18 bases separating them. Germline V lookup: CDR1 SGHDN, CDR2 FVKESK. This CDR3 contains 15 residues. CDR3 DNA: TGTGCCAGCAGTTACCGTCTAGGACGAGGCACTGAAGCTTTCTTT. This translates into CASSYRLGRGTEAFF.

This clonotype was recorded only once. V is TRBV6-1 and J is TRBJ1-5; no definite D call. The germline V and J ends were trimmed by 5 bases and 13 bases, with 15 bases remaining between them. This CDR3 spans 12 amino acids. Germline V lookup: CDR1 MNHNS, CDR2 SASEGT. The CDR3 here is CASSYGRGNQHF. As DNA, the CDR3 is TGTGCCAGCAGTTACGGACGGGGAAATCAGCATTTT.

With regard to this clonotype: One base away lies a much larger clone, so this may be a sequencing read error. This rearrangement joins TRBV9 to TRBJ2-1, with 15 bases fitting TRBD2. Germline V gene data show CDR1 as SGDLS and CDR2 as YYNGEE. CDR3 size: 13 residues. With V trimmed by 3 bases and J by 13 bases, 2 bases remained unmatched. The CDR3 protein is CASSAGLAGGQFF. The CDR3 DNA follows: TGTGCCAGCAGCGCGGGACTAGCGGGGGGTCAGTTCTTC.

V is TRBV7-9 and J is TRBJ2-5; D unclear. With 3 bases removed from V and 2 bases from J, the gap between germline ends came to 7 bases. Germline assignment: CDR1 SEHNR and CDR2 FQNEAQ (reference sequence). The CDR3 length is 13 residues. The CDR3 region is CASSFGGQETQYF. CDR3 in DNA: TGTGCCAGCAGCTTTGGTGGACAAGAGACCCAGTACTTC.

This clonotype has just a few counts. V and J are TRBV7-2 and TRBJ2-3; D unclear. V shed 4 bases and J shed 6 bases, with 11 bases lying between them. Germline assignment: CDR1 SGHTA and CDR2 FQGNSA. The CDR3 is made up of 13 amino acids. The CDR3 loop reads CASSSSPSDTQYF. The CDR3 region has the DNA TGTGCCAGCAGCTCCTCCCCCTCCGATACGCAGTATTTT.

This clonotype was seen many times. V usage is TRBV4-2 and J usage is TRBJ2-7; 7 bases align to TRBD1. The trim removed 1 base at V and 3 bases at J, leaving 3 bases unmatched. The CDR3 runs 14 residues. Germline CDR1 is LGHNA and CDR2 is YNFKEQ. CDR3 residues: CASSQATGHYEQYF. DNA for the CDR3: TGTGCCAGCAGCCAAGCGACAGGGCACTACGAGCAGTACTTC.

V and J are TRBV5-1 and TRBJ1-2, with D hard to call. V was shortened by 4 bases and J by 0 bases, with 10 bases between the two germline ends. Germline values: CDR1 SGHRS, CDR2 YFSETQ. This CDR3 is built from 14 residues. The CDR3 DNA reads TGCGCCAGCAGCAAGGACGGAGCTAACTATGGCTACACCTTC. This encodes CASSKDGANYGYTF.

This sequence joins TRBV29-1 and TRBJ2-1, with D maybe TRBD1 (7 bases). Trimming pared 6 bases from V and 7 bases from J, leaving 10 bases between. Germline CDR1 SQVTM, CDR2 ANQGSEA. This CDR3 is 11 amino acids long. CDR3 protein: CSVPGGNEQFF. The CDR3 region has the DNA TGCAGCGTCCCAGGGGGGAATGAGCAGTTCTTC.

Only a few counts were recorded for this clonotype. The V call is TRBV7-3, the J call TRBJ1-6, with 7 bases lining up with TRBD1. The junction had 6 bases not matched to a gene; V was cut back by 4 bases and J by 0 bases. Looked up from germline, CDR1 is SGHTA and CDR2 is FQGTGA. The CDR3 extends over 17 amino acids. This chain's CDR3 is CASSSSRDSSYNSPLHF. DNA for the CDR3: TGTGCCAGCAGCTCCTCTCGGGACAGCTCCTATAATTCACCCCTCCACTTT.